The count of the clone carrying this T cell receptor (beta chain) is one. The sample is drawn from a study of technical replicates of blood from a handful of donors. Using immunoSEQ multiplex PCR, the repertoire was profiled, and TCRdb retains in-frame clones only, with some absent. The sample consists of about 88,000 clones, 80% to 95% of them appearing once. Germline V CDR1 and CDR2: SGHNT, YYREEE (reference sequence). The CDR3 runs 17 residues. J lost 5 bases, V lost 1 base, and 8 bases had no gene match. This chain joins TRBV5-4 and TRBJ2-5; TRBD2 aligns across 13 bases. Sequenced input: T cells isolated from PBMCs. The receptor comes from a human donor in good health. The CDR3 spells CASSLRLGLAGLETQYF. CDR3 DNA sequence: TGTGCCAGCAGCTTGAGGCTGGGACTAGCGGGACTTGAGACCCAGTACTTC.